This T cell receptor (beta chain) was sequenced during a study of blood T cell repertoires in COVID-19. As for the study in general: COVID-19 samples collected from the United States, Italy and Spain covered acute and convalescent phases. T cells, B-cell-depleted T cells, or PBMCs provided the cDNA or gDNA that served as material.

The V and J ends lost 6 bases and 6 bases respectively, with 17 bases between them. Germline V gene sequence: CDR1 SNHLY, CDR2 FYNNEI. CDR3 length: 14 amino acids. Repertoires were generated with immunoSEQ multiplex PCR, while TCRdb's copy carries only in-frame clones and drops some. Found here are around 140,000 clones, around 88% of them singletons; the top ten hold about 1.5%. The source material was peripheral blood. This clonotype originated in an older woman with acute or convalescent COVID-19. The J gene is TRBJ1-2, the V gene TRBV2; D possibly corresponds to TRBD1 (6 bases). The CDR3 is CASSTYRDTDGYTF. For the CDR3, the DNA is TGTGCCAGCAGCACCTACCGGGACACGGATGGCTACACCTTC.